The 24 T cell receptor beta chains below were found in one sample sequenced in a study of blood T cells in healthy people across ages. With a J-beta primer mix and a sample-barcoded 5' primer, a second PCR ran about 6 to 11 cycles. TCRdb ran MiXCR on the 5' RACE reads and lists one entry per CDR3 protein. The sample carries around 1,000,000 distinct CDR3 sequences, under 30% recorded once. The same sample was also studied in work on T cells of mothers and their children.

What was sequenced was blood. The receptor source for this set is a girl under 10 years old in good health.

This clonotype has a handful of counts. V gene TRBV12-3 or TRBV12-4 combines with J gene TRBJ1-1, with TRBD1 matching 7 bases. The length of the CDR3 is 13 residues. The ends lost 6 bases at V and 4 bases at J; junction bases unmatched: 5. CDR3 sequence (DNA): TGTGCCAGCAGCCCGGGACAGCGCACTGAAGCTTTCTTT. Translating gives CASSPGQRTEAFF.

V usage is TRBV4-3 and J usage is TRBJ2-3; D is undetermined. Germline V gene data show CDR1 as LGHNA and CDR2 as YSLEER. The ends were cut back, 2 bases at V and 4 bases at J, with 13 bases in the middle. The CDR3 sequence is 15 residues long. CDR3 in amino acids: CASSQQSAAADTQYF. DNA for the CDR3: TGCGCCAGCAGCCAACAGTCTGCAGCCGCAGATACGCAGTATTTT.

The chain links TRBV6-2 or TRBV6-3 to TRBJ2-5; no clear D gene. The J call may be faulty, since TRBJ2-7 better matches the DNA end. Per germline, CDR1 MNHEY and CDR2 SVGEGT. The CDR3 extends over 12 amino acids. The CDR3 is CASSDKTYEQYV. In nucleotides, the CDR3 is TGTGCCAGCTCCGACAAGACCTACGAGCAGTACGTC.

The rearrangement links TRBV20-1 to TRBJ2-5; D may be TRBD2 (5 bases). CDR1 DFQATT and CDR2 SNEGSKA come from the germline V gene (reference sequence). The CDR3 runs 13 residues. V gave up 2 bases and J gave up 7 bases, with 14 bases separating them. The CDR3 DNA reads TGCAGTGCTAGAAGGACGGGATTCGGGACCCAGTACTTC. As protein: CSARRTGFGTQYF.

CDR3 in DNA: TGCGCCAGCCGGGATTCAGGGGGCAATCAGCCCCAGCATTTT. It translates to CASRDSGGNQPQHF. The chain has TRBV4-1 and TRBJ1-5, with a weak D call TRBD1 (6 bases). V lost 8 bases, J lost 2 bases, and 13 bases lay in between. The germline CDR1 and CDR2 sequences are MGHRA and YSYEKL. The CDR3 has 14 residues.

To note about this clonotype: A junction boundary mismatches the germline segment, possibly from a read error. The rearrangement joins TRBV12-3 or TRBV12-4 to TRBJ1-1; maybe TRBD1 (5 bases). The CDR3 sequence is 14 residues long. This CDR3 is CASRNRSRGTEAFF. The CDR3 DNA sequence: TGCGCCAGCAGAAATAGGAGTCGGGGGACTGAAGCTTTCTTT.

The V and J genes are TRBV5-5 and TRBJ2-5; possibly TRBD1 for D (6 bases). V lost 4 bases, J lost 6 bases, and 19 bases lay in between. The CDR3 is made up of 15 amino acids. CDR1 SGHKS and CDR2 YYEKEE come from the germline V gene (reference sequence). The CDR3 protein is CASSDHRVGAKTQYF. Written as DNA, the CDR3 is TGTGCCAGCAGCGACCACAGGGTAGGGGCTAAGACCCAGTACTTC.

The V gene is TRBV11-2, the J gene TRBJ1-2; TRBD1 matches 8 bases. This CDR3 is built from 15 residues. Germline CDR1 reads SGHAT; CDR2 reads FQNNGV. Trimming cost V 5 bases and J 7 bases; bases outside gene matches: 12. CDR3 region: CASSQGAGFEGGYTF. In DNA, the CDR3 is TGTGCCAGCAGCCAGGGGGCAGGGTTTGAAGGTGGCTACACCTTC.

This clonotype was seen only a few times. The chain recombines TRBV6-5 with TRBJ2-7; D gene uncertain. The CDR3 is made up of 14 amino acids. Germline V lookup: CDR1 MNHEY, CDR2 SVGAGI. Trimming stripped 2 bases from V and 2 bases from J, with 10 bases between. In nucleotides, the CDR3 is TGTGCCAGCAGTTACAGTCACAATCCCTACGAGCAGTACTTC. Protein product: CASSYSHNPYEQYF.

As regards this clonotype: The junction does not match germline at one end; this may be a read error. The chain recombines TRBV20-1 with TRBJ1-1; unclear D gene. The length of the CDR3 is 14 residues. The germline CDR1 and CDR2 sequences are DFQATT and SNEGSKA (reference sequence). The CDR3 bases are TGCAGTGTTTCCCGTCTAGAAGTTAACACTGAAGCCTTCTTT. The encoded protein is CSVSRLEVNTEAFF.

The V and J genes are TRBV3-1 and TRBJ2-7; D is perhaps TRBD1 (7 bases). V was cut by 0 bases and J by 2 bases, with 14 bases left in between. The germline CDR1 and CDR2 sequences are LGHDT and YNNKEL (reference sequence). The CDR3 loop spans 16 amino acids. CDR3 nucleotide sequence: TGTGCCAGCAGCCAAGAGGGTTCAGGGGGGCCCTACGAGCAGTACTTC. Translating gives CASSQEGSGGPYEQYF.

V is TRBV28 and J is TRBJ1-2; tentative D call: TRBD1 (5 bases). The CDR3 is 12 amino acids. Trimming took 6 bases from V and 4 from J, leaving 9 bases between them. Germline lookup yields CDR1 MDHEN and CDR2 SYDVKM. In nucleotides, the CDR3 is TGTGCCAGCAGGATGGGGGGCTATGGCTACACCTTC. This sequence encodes CASRMGGYGYTF.

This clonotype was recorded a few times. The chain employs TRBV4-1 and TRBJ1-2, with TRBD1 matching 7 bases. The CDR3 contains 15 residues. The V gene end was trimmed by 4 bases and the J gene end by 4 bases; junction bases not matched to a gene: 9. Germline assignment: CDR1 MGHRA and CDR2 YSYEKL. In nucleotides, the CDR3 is TGCGCCAGCAGCCCCCTCCCGACAGGGAGCTATGGCTACACCTTC. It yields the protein CASSPLPTGSYGYTF.

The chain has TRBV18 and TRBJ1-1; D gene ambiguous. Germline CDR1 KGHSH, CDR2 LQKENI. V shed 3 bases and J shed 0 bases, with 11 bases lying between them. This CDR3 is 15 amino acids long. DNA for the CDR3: TGTGCCAGCTCACCGGCTGAGCTAATGAACACTGAAGCTTTCTTT. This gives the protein CASSPAELMNTEAFF.

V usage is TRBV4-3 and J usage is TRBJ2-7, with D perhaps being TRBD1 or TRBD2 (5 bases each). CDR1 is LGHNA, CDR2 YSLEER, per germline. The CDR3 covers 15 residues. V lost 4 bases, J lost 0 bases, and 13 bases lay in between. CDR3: CASSPGRISSYEQYF. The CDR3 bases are TGCGCCAGCAGCCCGGGACGGATCAGCTCCTACGAGCAGTACTTC.

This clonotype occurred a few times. CDR3 protein: CASSLRTDNSYEQYF. CDR3 bases: TGTGCCAGCAGCTTGAGGACAGACAATTCCTACGAGCAGTACTTC. The rearrangement joins TRBV5-6 to TRBJ2-7, with a tentative D call TRBD1 (6 bases). Trimming stripped 1 base from V and 1 base from J, with 12 bases between. The CDR3 extends over 15 amino acids. Per germline, CDR1 SGHDT and CDR2 YYEEEE.

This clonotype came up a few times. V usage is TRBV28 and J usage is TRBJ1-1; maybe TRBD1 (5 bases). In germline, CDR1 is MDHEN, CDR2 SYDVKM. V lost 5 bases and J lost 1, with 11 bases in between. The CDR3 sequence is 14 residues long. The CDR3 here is CASSTLGGNTEAFF. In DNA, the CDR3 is TGTGCCAGCAGTACCCTTGGGGGGAACACTGAAGCTTTCTTT.

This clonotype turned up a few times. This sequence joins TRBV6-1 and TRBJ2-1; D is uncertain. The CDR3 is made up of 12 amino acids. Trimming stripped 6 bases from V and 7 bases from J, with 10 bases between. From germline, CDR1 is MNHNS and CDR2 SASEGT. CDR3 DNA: TGTGCCAGCAGCAAAGACCGAAATGAGCAGTTCTTC. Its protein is CASSKDRNEQFF.

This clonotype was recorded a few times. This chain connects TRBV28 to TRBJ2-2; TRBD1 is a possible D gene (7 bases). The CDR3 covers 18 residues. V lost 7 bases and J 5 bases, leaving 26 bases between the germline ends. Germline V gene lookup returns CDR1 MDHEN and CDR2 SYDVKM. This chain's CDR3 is CASIPTQGDFLWTGELFF. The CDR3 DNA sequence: TGTGCCAGCATCCCCACGCAGGGGGACTTCCTATGGACCGGGGAGCTGTTTTTT.

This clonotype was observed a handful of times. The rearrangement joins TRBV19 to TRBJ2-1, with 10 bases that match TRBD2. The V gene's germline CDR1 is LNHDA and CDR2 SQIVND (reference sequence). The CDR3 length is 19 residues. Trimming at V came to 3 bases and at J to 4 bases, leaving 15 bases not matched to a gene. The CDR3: CASSIWRARTSGLYNEQFF. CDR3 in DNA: TGTGCCAGTAGTATTTGGCGGGCCAGGACTAGCGGCCTTTACAATGAGCAGTTCTTC.

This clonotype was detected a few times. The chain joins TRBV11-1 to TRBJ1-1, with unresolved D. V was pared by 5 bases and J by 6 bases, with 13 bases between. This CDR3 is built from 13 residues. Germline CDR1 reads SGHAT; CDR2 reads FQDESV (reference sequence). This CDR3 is CASSPGSGAEAFF. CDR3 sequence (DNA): TGTGCCAGCAGCCCCGGGTCCGGCGCTGAAGCTTTCTTT.

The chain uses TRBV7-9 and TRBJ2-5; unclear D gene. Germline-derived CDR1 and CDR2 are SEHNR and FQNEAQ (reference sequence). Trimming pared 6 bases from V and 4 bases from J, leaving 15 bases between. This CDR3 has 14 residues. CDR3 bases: TGTGCCAGCAGAAGTACACTCGAGAGAGAGACCCAGTACTTC. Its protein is CASRSTLERETQYF.

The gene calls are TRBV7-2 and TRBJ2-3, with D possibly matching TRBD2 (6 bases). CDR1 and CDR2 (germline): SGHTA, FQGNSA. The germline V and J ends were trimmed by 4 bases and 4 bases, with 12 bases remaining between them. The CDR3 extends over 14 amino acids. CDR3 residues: CASSSRLGADTQYF. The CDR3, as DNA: TGTGCCAGCAGCTCCAGACTAGGGGCAGATACGCAGTATTTT.

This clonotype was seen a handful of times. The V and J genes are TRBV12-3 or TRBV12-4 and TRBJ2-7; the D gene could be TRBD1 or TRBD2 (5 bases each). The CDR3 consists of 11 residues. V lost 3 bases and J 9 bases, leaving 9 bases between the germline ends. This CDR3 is CASSLGTTQYF. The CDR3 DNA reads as TGTGCCAGCAGTTTGGGGACGACGCAGTACTTC.